This T cell receptor (beta chain) was sequenced in a study of Ad26.COV2.S vaccination and SARS-CoV-2 variants. Clones were read by immunoSEQ multiplex PCR, and TCRdb kept only the in-frame ones, dropping some. The sample consists of some 180,000 clones, around 85% of them appearing once. CDR1 and CDR2 from the germline V gene are MRHNA and SNTAGT. Trimming took 6 bases from V and 6 from J, leaving 12 bases between them. This CDR3 comprises 13 residues. Sequenced here: peripheral blood, sampled after recovery from COVID-19. The chain employs TRBV6-4 and TRBJ1-3; D gene ambiguous. The TCR comes from a human donor who had recovered from COVID-19. CDR3 coding DNA: TGTGCCAGCAGCCCAAAAATTACAAACACCATATATTTT. The encoded protein is CASSPKITNTIYF.